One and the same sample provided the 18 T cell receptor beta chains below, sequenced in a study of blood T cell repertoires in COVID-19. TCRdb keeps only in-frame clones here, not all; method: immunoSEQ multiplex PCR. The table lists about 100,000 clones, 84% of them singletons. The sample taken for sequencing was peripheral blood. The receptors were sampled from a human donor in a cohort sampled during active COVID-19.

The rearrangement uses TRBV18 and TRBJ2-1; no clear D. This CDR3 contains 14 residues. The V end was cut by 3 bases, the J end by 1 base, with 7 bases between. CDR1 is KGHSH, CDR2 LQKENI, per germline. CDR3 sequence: CASSPAISYNEQFF. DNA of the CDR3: TGTGCCAGCTCACCGGCCATATCCTACAATGAGCAGTTCTTC.

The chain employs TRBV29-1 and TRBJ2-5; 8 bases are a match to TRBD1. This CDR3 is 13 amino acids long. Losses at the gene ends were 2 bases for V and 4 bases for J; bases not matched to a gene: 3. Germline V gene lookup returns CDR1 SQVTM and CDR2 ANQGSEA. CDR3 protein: CSVEQGAGETQYF. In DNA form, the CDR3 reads TGCAGCGTTGAACAGGGGGCGGGAGAGACCCAGTACTTC.

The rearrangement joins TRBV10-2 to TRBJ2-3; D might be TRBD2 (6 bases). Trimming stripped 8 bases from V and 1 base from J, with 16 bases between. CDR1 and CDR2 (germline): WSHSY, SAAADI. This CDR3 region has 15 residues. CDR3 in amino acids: CASSYGSGGTDTQYF. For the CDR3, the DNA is TGCGCCAGCTCCTACGGGTCGGGGGGCACAGATACGCAGTATTTT.

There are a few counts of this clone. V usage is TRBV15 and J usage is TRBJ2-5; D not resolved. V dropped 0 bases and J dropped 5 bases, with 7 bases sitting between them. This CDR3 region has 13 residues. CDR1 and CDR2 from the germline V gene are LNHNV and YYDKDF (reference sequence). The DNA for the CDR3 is TGTGCCACCAGCAGAGATCGCCGGGAGACCCAGTACTTC. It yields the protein CATSRDRRETQYF.

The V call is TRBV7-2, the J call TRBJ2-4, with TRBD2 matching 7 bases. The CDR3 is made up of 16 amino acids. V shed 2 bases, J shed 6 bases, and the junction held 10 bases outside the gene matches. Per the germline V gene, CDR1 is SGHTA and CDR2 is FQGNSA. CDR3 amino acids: CASSLLWEGRGNIQYF. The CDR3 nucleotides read TGTGCCAGCAGCTTACTGTGGGAGGGCCGGGGAAACATTCAGTACTTC.

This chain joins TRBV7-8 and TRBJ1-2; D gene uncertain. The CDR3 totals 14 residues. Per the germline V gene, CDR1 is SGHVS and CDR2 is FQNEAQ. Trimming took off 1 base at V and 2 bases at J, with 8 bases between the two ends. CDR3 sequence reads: CASSLGAKNYGYTF. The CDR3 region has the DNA TGTGCCAGCAGCTTAGGAGCCAAGAACTATGGCTACACCTTC.

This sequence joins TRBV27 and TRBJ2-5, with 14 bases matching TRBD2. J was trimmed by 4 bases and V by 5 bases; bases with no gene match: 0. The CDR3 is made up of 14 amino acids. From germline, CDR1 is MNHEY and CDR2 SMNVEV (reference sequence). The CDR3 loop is CASSGLAGGETQYF. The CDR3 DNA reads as TGTGCCAGCAGTGGACTAGCGGGAGGAGAGACCCAGTACTTC.

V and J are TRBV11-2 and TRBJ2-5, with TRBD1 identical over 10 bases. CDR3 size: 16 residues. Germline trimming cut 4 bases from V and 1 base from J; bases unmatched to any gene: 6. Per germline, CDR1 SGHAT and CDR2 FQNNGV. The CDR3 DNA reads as TGTGCCAGCAGCTCCACAAGGACAGGGGGCCAAGAGACCCAGTACTTC. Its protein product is CASSSTRTGGQETQYF. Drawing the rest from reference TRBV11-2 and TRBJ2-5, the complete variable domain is EAGVAQSPRYKIIEKRQSVAFWCNPISGHATLYWYQQILGQGPKLLIQFQNNGVVDDSQLPKDRFSAERLKGVDSTLKIQPAKLEDSAVYLCASSSTRTGGQETQYFGPGTRLLVL.

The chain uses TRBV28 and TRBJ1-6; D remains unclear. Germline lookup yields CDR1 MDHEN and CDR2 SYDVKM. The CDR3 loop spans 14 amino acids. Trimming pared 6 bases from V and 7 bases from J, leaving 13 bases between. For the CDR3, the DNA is TGTGCCAGCAGGGAGTCCCTTGGAAATTCACCCCTCCACTTT. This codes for CASRESLGNSPLHF.

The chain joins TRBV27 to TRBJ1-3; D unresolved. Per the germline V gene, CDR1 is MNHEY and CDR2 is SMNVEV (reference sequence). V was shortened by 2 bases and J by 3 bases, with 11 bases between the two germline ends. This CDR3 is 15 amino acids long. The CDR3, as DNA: TGTGCCAGCAGTTTACGTCCCAACGGTGGAAACACCATATATTTT. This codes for CASSLRPNGGNTIYF.

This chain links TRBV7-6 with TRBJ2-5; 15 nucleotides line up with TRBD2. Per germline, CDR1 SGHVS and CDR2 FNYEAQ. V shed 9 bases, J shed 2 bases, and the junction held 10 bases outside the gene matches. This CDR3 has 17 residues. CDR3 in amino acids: CASSLGLAGGGQETQYF. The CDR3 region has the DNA TGTGCCAGTTCACTGGGACTAGCGGGAGGAGGGCAAGAGACCCAGTACTTC.

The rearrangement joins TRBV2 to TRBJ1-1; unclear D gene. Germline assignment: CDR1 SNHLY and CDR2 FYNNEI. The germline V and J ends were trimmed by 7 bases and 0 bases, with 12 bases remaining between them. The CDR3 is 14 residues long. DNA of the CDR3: TGTGCCAGCATTCTAGGTAGCATGAACACTGAAGCTTTCTTT. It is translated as CASILGSMNTEAFF.

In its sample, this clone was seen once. The CDR3 protein is CSVEGRLSGNTIYF. The CDR3 DNA sequence: TGCAGCGTTGAGGGCAGGCTGAGCGGAAACACCATATATTTT. This chain connects TRBV29-1 to TRBJ1-3; no firm D call. Germline CDR1 is SQVTM and CDR2 is ANQGSEA. The CDR3 contains 14 residues. Trimming cost V 3 bases and J 4 bases, with 13 bases left between them.

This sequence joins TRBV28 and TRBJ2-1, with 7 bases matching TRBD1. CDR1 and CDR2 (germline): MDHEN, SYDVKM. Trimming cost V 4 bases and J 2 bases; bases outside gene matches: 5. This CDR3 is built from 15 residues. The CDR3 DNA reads TGTGCCAGCAGTTCCTGGGACAGAACCTACAATGAGCAGTTCTTC. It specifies CASSSWDRTYNEQFF.

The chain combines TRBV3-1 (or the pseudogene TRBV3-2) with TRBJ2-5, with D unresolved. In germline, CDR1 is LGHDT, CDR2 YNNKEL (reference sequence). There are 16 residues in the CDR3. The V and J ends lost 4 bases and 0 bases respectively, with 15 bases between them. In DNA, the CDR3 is TGTGCCAGCAGCCTAATGAGGCGACTCAACCAAGAGACCCAGTACTTC. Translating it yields CASSLMRRLNQETQYF.

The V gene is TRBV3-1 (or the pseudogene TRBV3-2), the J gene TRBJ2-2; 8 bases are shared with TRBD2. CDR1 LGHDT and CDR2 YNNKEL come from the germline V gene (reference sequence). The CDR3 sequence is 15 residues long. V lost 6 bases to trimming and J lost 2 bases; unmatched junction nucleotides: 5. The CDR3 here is CASRRTSPNTGELFF. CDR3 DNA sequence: TGTGCCAGCAGGAGGACTAGCCCAAACACCGGGGAGCTGTTTTTT.

The DNA for the CDR3 is TGCGCCAGCAGTGTGGCGGGAGGCTCCTACAATGAGCAGTTCTTC. This encodes CASSVAGGSYNEQFF. The V and J genes are TRBV5-1 and TRBJ2-1, with 8 bases that match TRBD2. This CDR3 has 15 residues. V shed 5 bases, J shed 0 bases, and the junction held 4 bases outside the gene matches. Germline values: CDR1 SGHRS, CDR2 YFSETQ.

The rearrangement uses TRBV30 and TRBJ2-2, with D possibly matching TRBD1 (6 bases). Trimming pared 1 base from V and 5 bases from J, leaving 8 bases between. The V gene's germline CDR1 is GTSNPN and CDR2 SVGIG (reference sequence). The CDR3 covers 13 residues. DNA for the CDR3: TGTGCCTGGAGTGGACAGGAGACCGGGGAGCTGTTTTTT. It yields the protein CAWSGQETGELFF.